These T cell receptor beta chains were read from a single sample in a study of cytomegalovirus exposure and HLA in healthy donors. The method was immunoSEQ multiplex PCR; TCRdb's version includes in-frame clones alone and lacks a portion of them. The table shows 75,000 to 95,000 clones, with about four fifths occurring only once. Specimen: PBMCs. These receptors originate from a man aged 18-30 years in good health and CMV-seronegative. The CDR3 runs from the conserved cysteine through the conserved F or W. Each record gives: V gene, J gene, D gene, clone size, CDR3 protein, CDR3 DNA. D genes are given only for firm matches. Rows may omit the clone size; those that give it use once, few, many or a size class.

V gene: TRBV5-1; J gene: TRBJ2-7; D gene: TRBD2; clone size: NA; CDR3 protein: CASSPSPGLAREQYF; CDR3 DNA: TGCGCCAGCAGCCCTAGTCCGGGACTAGCCCGCGAGCAGTACTTC
V gene: TRBV6-6; J gene: TRBJ1-4; D gene: NA; clone size: NA; CDR3 protein: CASGPDGKEKLFF; CDR3 DNA: TGTGCCAGCGGTCCGGACGGGAAAGAAAAACTGTTTTTT
V gene: TRBV2; J gene: TRBJ2-3; D gene: NA; clone size: NA; CDR3 protein: CASSSSAGTQYF; CDR3 DNA: TGTGCCAGCAGCTCTAGCGCGGGTACGCAGTATTTT
V gene: TRBV7-2; J gene: TRBJ1-4; D gene: NA; clone size: NA; CDR3 protein: CASSFQEGTNEKLFF; CDR3 DNA: TGTGCCAGCAGCTTCCAAGAGGGCACTAATGAAAAACTGTTTTTT
V gene: TRBV7-9; J gene: TRBJ2-2; D gene: NA; clone size: NA; CDR3 protein: CASSLGQLDTGELFF; CDR3 DNA: TGTGCCAGCAGCCTTGGACAGTTAGACACCGGGGAGCTGTTTTTT
V gene: TRBV9; J gene: TRBJ2-2; D gene: TRBD2; clone size: NA; CDR3 protein: CASSLQAGGETPGELFF; CDR3 DNA: TGTGCCAGCAGCCTCCAAGCGGGAGGGGAAACCCCCGGGGAGCTGTTTTTT
V gene: TRBV6-5; J gene: TRBJ2-2; D gene: TRBD1; clone size: few; CDR3 protein: CASTTGDPGELFF; CDR3 DNA: TGTGCCAGCACCACAGGGGATCCCGGGGAGCTGTTTTTT
V gene: TRBV27; J gene: TRBJ2-4; D gene: NA; clone size: NA; CDR3 protein: CASSSRDGRGGRQYF; CDR3 DNA: TGTGCCAGCAGTTCCCGGGACGGAAGAGGGGGACGCCAGTACTTC
V gene: TRBV30; J gene: TRBJ2-7; D gene: NA; clone size: NA; CDR3 protein: CAWSVLAAREQYF; CDR3 DNA: TGTGCCTGGAGTGTACTAGCAGCGCGCGAGCAGTACTTC
V gene: TRBV7-8; J gene: TRBJ2-7; D gene: NA; clone size: NA; CDR3 protein: CASSSGSPTYEQYF; CDR3 DNA: TGTGCCAGCAGCTCAGGCTCCCCAACCTACGAGCAGTACTTC
V gene: TRBV21-1; J gene: TRBJ2-3; D gene: NA; clone size: NA; CDR3 protein: CASSKGPNSTDTQYF; CDR3 DNA: TGTGCCAGCAGCAAAGGGCCGAATAGCACAGATACGCAGTATTTT
V gene: TRBV18; J gene: TRBJ1-1; D gene: NA; clone size: NA; CDR3 protein: CASSPPRQSDTEAFF; CDR3 DNA: TGTGCCAGCTCACCACCACGACAGTCCGACACTGAAGCTTTCTTT
V gene: TRBV6-5; J gene: TRBJ2-5; D gene: NA; clone size: NA; CDR3 protein: CASRRQETQYF; CDR3 DNA: TGTGCCAGCAGGCGCCAAGAGACCCAGTACTTC
V gene: TRBV14; J gene: TRBJ2-7; D gene: NA; clone size: NA; CDR3 protein: CASSQVRGAEQYF; CDR3 DNA: TGTGCCAGCAGCCAAGTACGAGGCGCCGAGCAGTACTTC
V gene: TRBV30; J gene: TRBJ1-1; D gene: NA; clone size: NA; CDR3 protein: CAWSRPRDTEAFF; CDR3 DNA: TGTGCCTGGAGTAGACCCCGGGACACTGAAGCTTTCTTT
V gene: TRBV27; J gene: TRBJ2-1; D gene: TRBD2; clone size: NA; CDR3 protein: CASSFSSGGNEQFF; CDR3 DNA: TGTGCCAGCAGTTTCTCCAGCGGGGGAAATGAGCAGTTCTTC
V gene: TRBV4-3; J gene: TRBJ1-2; D gene: TRBD1; clone size: NA; CDR3 protein: CASSQSDRDYGYTF; CDR3 DNA: TGCGCCAGCAGCCAATCGGACAGGGACTATGGCTACACCTTC
V gene: TRBV29-1; J gene: TRBJ2-1; D gene: NA; clone size: NA; CDR3 protein: CSAFRGRGSGGRHNEQFF; CDR3 DNA: TGCAGCGCCTTCAGGGGCAGGGGGAGCGGGGGACGCCACAATGAGCAGTTCTTC
V gene: TRBV6-5; J gene: TRBJ2-1; D gene: NA; clone size: NA; CDR3 protein: CASSYSAGFSNEQFF; CDR3 DNA: TGTGCCAGCAGTTACTCCGCGGGGTTCAGCAATGAGCAGTTCTTC
V gene: TRBV27; J gene: TRBJ2-7; D gene: TRBD1; clone size: NA; CDR3 protein: CASSLSGWDRGRAYEQYF; CDR3 DNA: TGTGCCAGCAGTTTATCAGGCTGGGACAGGGGGAGAGCCTACGAGCAGTACTTC
V gene: TRBV2; J gene: TRBJ2-1; D gene: TRBD2; clone size: NA; CDR3 protein: CASSREAGGRKNEQFF; CDR3 DNA: TGTGCCAGCAGTCGGGAGGCGGGAGGGAGGAAAAATGAGCAGTTCTTC
V gene: TRBV27; J gene: TRBJ2-1; D gene: NA; clone size: NA; CDR3 protein: CASTETRGSYNEQFF; CDR3 DNA: TGTGCCAGCACTGAGACTAGGGGCTCCTACAATGAGCAGTTCTTC
V gene: TRBV30; J gene: TRBJ2-7; D gene: NA; clone size: NA; CDR3 protein: CAWSRDLDYEQYF; CDR3 DNA: TGTGCCTGGAGCCGGGACTTAGACTACGAGCAGTACTTC
V gene: TRBV25-1; J gene: TRBJ2-1; D gene: NA; clone size: NA; CDR3 protein: CATFGGLSSYNEQFF; CDR3 DNA: TGTGCCACCTTTGGCGGCCTGAGCTCCTACAATGAGCAGTTCTTC
V gene: TRBV9; J gene: TRBJ1-2; D gene: NA; clone size: NA; CDR3 protein: CASSSRDGYTF; CDR3 DNA: TGTGCCAGCAGCAGCAGGGATGGCTACACCTTC
V gene: TRBV9; J gene: TRBJ2-7; D gene: TRBD2; clone size: NA; CDR3 protein: CASSPTGLAVYEQYF; CDR3 DNA: TGTGCCAGCAGCCCTACAGGACTAGCGGTCTACGAGCAGTACTTC
V gene: TRBV5-4; J gene: TRBJ1-4; D gene: NA; clone size: NA; CDR3 protein: CASSAGRSNEKLFF; CDR3 DNA: TGTGCCAGCAGCGCGGGACGGAGTAATGAAAAACTGTTTTTT
V gene: TRBV27; J gene: TRBJ1-2; D gene: TRBD1; clone size: NA; CDR3 protein: CASKKTGGIDGYTF; CDR3 DNA: TGTGCCAGCAAAAAGACAGGGGGCATCGATGGCTACACCTTC
V gene: TRBV2; J gene: TRBJ2-2; D gene: NA; clone size: NA; CDR3 protein: CASLLGQRNTGELFF; CDR3 DNA: TGTGCCAGCTTGCTCGGACAGCGAAACACCGGGGAGCTGTTTTTT
V gene: TRBV6-5; J gene: TRBJ1-5; D gene: TRBD1; clone size: NA; CDR3 protein: CASSYGQGNQPQHF; CDR3 DNA: TGTGCCAGCAGTTACGGACAGGGGAATCAGCCCCAGCATTTT
V gene: TRBV4-3; J gene: TRBJ2-1; D gene: TRBD2; clone size: NA; CDR3 protein: CASSQDAGGRLDEQFF; CDR3 DNA: TGCGCCAGCAGCCAAGATGCGGGAGGACGATTGGATGAGCAGTTCTTC
V gene: TRBV9; J gene: TRBJ2-7; D gene: TRBD2; clone size: NA; CDR3 protein: CASSGSTSGNGYEQYF; CDR3 DNA: TGTGCCAGCAGCGGATCCACTAGCGGGAATGGCTACGAGCAGTACTTC
V gene: TRBV6-5; J gene: TRBJ2-3; D gene: TRBD2; clone size: NA; CDR3 protein: CASTPGLAGDTQYF; CDR3 DNA: TGTGCCAGCACCCCGGGACTAGCAGGAGATACGCAGTATTTT
V gene: TRBV25-1; J gene: TRBJ2-7; D gene: TRBD1; clone size: NA; CDR3 protein: CASSETGVLYEQYF; CDR3 DNA: TGTGCCAGCAGTGAAACAGGGGTCCTCTACGAGCAGTACTTC
V gene: TRBV27; J gene: TRBJ2-1; D gene: TRBD1; clone size: NA; CDR3 protein: CASSLSGTGLTGSYNEQFF; CDR3 DNA: TGTGCCAGCAGTTTATCGGGGACAGGGTTAACGGGGAGCTACAATGAGCAGTTCTTC
V gene: TRBV19; J gene: TRBJ2-7; D gene: TRBD1; clone size: NA; CDR3 protein: CASTLRSGTGGYEQYF; CDR3 DNA: TGTGCCAGTACCTTAAGGTCCGGGACAGGGGGCTACGAGCAGTACTTC
V gene: TRBV10-1; J gene: TRBJ1-5; D gene: TRBD1; clone size: once; CDR3 protein: CASSASGGNQPQHF; CDR3 DNA: TGCGCCAGCAGTGCCTCAGGGGGGAATCAGCCCCAGCATTTT
V gene: TRBV2; J gene: TRBJ1-2; D gene: TRBD1; clone size: NA; CDR3 protein: CASSARQGNQVEGYTF; CDR3 DNA: TGTGCCAGCAGTGCAAGACAGGGCAACCAAGTGGAAGGCTACACCTTC
V gene: TRBV9; J gene: TRBJ1-2; D gene: TRBD1; clone size: NA; CDR3 protein: CASSVHGGVTGGGYTF; CDR3 DNA: TGTGCCAGCAGCGTACACGGGGGTGTAACAGGGGGTGGCTACACCTTC
V gene: TRBV6-1; J gene: TRBJ1-5; D gene: NA; clone size: NA; CDR3 protein: CASSQTGNQPQHF; CDR3 DNA: TGTGCCAGCAGTCAGACAGGCAATCAGCCCCAGCATTTT
V gene: TRBV4-1; J gene: TRBJ2-7; D gene: NA; clone size: NA; CDR3 protein: CASSQGPYEQYF; CDR3 DNA: TGCGCCAGCAGCCAAGGGCCCTACGAGCAGTACTTC
V gene: TRBV2; J gene: TRBJ1-1; D gene: TRBD1; clone size: NA; CDR3 protein: CASEDRGRGAEAFF; CDR3 DNA: TGTGCCAGCGAGGACAGGGGGCGTGGGGCTGAAGCTTTCTTT
V gene: TRBV6-5; J gene: TRBJ1-2; D gene: NA; clone size: once; CDR3 protein: CASSYDRLSRYTF; CDR3 DNA: TGTGCCAGCAGTTACGATCGACTATCTCGTTACACCTTC
V gene: TRBV5-6; J gene: TRBJ1-2; D gene: TRBD1; clone size: NA; CDR3 protein: CASSPDRGANYGYTF; CDR3 DNA: TGTGCCAGCAGCCCCGACAGGGGAGCTAACTATGGCTACACCTTC
V gene: TRBV19; J gene: TRBJ2-2; D gene: TRBD1; clone size: NA; CDR3 protein: CASSIETGQAGELFF; CDR3 DNA: TGTGCCAGTAGTATAGAGACAGGGCAGGCCGGGGAGCTGTTTTTT
V gene: TRBV7-2; J gene: TRBJ2-2; D gene: NA; clone size: NA; CDR3 protein: CASGSRANTGELFF; CDR3 DNA: TGTGCCAGTGGGTCCAGGGCGAACACCGGGGAGCTGTTTTTT
V gene: TRBV14; J gene: TRBJ2-1; D gene: NA; clone size: NA; CDR3 protein: CASSPPWTYYNEQFF; CDR3 DNA: TGTGCCAGCAGCCCACCCTGGACTTACTACAATGAGCAGTTCTTC
V gene: TRBV15; J gene: TRBJ2-2; D gene: NA; clone size: NA; CDR3 protein: CATSPLGYTGELFF; CDR3 DNA: TGTGCCACCTCGCCCCTAGGTTACACCGGGGAGCTGTTTTTT
V gene: TRBV7-2; J gene: TRBJ1-2; D gene: TRBD1; clone size: once; CDR3 protein: CASSLAQGDDYGYTF; CDR3 DNA: TGTGCCAGCAGCTTAGCACAGGGGGACGACTATGGCTACACCTTC
V gene: TRBV28; J gene: TRBJ1-4; D gene: TRBD1; clone size: few; CDR3 protein: CASSGPGTGVEKLFF; CDR3 DNA: TGTGCCAGCAGCGGACCCGGGACAGGGGTTGAAAAACTGTTTTTT
V gene: TRBV4-1; J gene: TRBJ1-4; D gene: NA; clone size: NA; CDR3 protein: CASSQGRGEKLFF; CDR3 DNA: TGCGCCAGCAGCCAAGGAAGGGGTGAAAAACTGTTTTTT
V gene: TRBV18; J gene: TRBJ2-1; D gene: NA; clone size: NA; CDR3 protein: CASSPKSAGTYNEQFF; CDR3 DNA: TGTGCCAGCTCACCGAAATCAGCGGGTACCTACAATGAGCAGTTCTTC
V gene: TRBV10-1; J gene: TRBJ1-2; D gene: NA; clone size: NA; CDR3 protein: CASSEGGTYGYTF; CDR3 DNA: TGCGCCAGCAGTGAAGGCGGAACCTATGGCTACACCTTC
V gene: TRBV6-5; J gene: TRBJ2-2; D gene: NA; clone size: NA; CDR3 protein: CASSYWDTYTGELFF; CDR3 DNA: TGTGCCAGCAGTTACTGGGACACTTACACCGGGGAGCTGTTTTTT
V gene: TRBV5-1; J gene: TRBJ2-3; D gene: TRBD2; clone size: NA; CDR3 protein: CASSRLAYTDTQYF; CDR3 DNA: TGCGCCAGCAGCCGACTAGCCTACACAGATACGCAGTATTTT
V gene: TRBV5-4; J gene: TRBJ1-1; D gene: TRBD1; clone size: few; CDR3 protein: CASSGITGVEAFF; CDR3 DNA: TGTGCCAGCAGCGGTATTACAGGGGTGGAGGCTTTCTTT
V gene: TRBV2; J gene: TRBJ2-3; D gene: NA; clone size: NA; CDR3 protein: CASSVEGTPTDTQYF; CDR3 DNA: TGTGCCAGCAGTGTTGAGGGGACTCCCACAGATACGCAGTATTTT
V gene: TRBV9; J gene: TRBJ1-1; D gene: NA; clone size: NA; CDR3 protein: CASSETTGKAEAFF; CDR3 DNA: TGTGCCAGCAGCGAAACCACAGGTAAGGCTGAAGCTTTCTTT